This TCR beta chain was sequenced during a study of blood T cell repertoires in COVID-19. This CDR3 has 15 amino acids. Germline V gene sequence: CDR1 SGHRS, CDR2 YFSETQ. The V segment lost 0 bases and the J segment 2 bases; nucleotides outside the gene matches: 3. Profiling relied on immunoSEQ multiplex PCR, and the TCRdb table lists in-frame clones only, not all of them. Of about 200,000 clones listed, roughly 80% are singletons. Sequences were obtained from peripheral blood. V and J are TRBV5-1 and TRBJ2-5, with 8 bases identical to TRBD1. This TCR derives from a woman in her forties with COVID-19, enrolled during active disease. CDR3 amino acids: CASSLGQGSQETQYF. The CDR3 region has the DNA TGCGCCAGCAGCTTGGGACAGGGGTCGCAAGAGACCCAGTACTTC.